The source of this T cell receptor (beta chain) is a study of blood T cell repertoires in COVID-19. Background on the study: The United States, Italy and Spain provided the acute and convalescent COVID-19 samples. Sample material is recorded as cDNA or gDNA derived from T cells, B-cell-depleted T cells, or PBMCs.

Per germline, CDR1 SGHNT and CDR2 YYREEE (reference sequence). V was clipped by 3 bases and J by 5 bases, with 18 bases between them. The CDR3 has 16 residues. This clone occurred once. Authors' data handling: Scientists estimated how many nucleated cells there were by amplifying reference gene primers. The protocol was immunoSEQ multiplex PCR, while the TCRdb copy is restricted to in-frame clones and leaves out a portion. The V and J calls and the clone size are those of that table, but D and trimming were determined from the DNA. Of 200,000 to 250,000 clones listed, roughly 90% are singletons. The chain recombines TRBV5-4 with TRBJ1-3; D is possibly TRBD1 (6 bases). Sequenced input: peripheral blood. This sequence was found in an older woman with acute or convalescent COVID-19. As DNA, the CDR3 is TGTGCCAGCAGCTCGGGACACTCAAGCGATCGAAACACCATATATTTT. This gives the protein CASSSGHSSDRNTIYF.